This T cell receptor (beta chain) derives from a study of cytomegalovirus exposure and HLA in healthy donors. Background on the study: There were several hundred genotyped donors. Of these, about 80% fell in the genetic ancestry cluster associated with self-reported Caucasian donors.

Points from the study as a whole: Further analysis, carried out later, found HLA-associated TCR beta chains more clonally expanded than equally common other chains. A later analysis linked 15,000 to 20,000 TCR beta sequences to HLA alleles at 0.05 false discovery rate.

Of note for this clone: No antigen is known for it.

The PCR used 60 Vbeta and 13 Jbeta primers. Clones were sequenced by immunoSEQ multiplex PCR, and TCRdb holds only the in-frame ones, with some missing. The data contain around 250,000 clones, around 90% of them singletons. This CDR3 spans 13 amino acids. V shed 5 bases and J 8 bases; nucleotides not matched to a gene: 8. Germline V gene data show CDR1 as MDHEN and CDR2 as SYDVKM. The source is a girl aged 2-10 years in good health and CMV-seronegative. The chain combines TRBV28 with TRBJ1-2; 7 nucleotides match TRBD1. Sequences were obtained from PBMCs. CDR3 bases: TGTGCCAGCAGTCCCGACAGGGTGGGAGGCTACACCTTC. This gives the protein CASSPDRVGGYTF.